Sequencing of this TCR beta chain was carried out in a study of metastatic and nonmetastatic thyroid tumors. Across the study: For malignant and benign thyroid patients, tumor or nodule tissue and blood were the sources whose repertoires were compared. Study outcomes and limitations: Benign nodules reportedly had significantly lower TCR beta diversity than malignant thyroid tumors in blood and tumor.

The germline gives CDR1 SGHTA, CDR2 FQGNSA. This CDR3 has 14 residues. V was pared by 2 bases and J by 1 base, with 8 bases between. Ten or more counts support this clone. Its antigen is undetermined. Every patient underwent thyroid surgery untreated. As originally analysed: Across clinicopathological groups, CDR3 differences served as the basis for building a distant-metastasis classifier for papillary thyroid cancer. TCRdb re-called the PCR reads with MiXCR. V and J calls and clone size were set by TCRdb, not the authors. The sample has roughly 28,000 clones; roughly 15% are singletons. The sequenced sample was blood. This sequence was found in a female donor with papillary thyroid cancer or a benign thyroid nodule (not recorded which). Some clones in this sample may be carry-over from other donors' samples. The rearrangement links TRBV7-2 to TRBJ1-2; tentatively, D is TRBD1 (5 bases). The CDR3 bases are TGTGCCAGCAGCTTAACAGGACTTAACTATGGCTACACCTTC. It is translated as CASSLTGLNYGYTF.